This is a list of T cell receptor beta chains from one sample in a study of cytomegalovirus exposure and HLA in healthy donors. Assay used: immunoSEQ multiplex PCR; TCRdb lists only in-frame clones, some missing. The sample yields about 140,000 clones, around 80% seen once. Sequenced input: PBMCs. The receptors shown here come from a man aged 40-55 years in good health and CMV-seronegative. The CDR3 runs from the conserved cysteine through the conserved F or W. D genes are given only for firm matches. Some rows mark clone size as missing; the rest say once, few, many or name a class of expanded clone.

TRBJ2-1,TRBV2,TRBD2,.,TGTGCCAGCACACGGACTAGCGGTGTTAATGAGCAGTTCTTC,CASTRTSGVNEQFF
TRBJ1-5,TRBV28,.,.,TGTGCCAGCAGTTTTCAGGGGAAGAATCAGCCCCAGCATTTT,CASSFQGKNQPQHF
TRBJ2-7,TRBV7-6,TRBD1,.,TGTGCCAGCAGCCATCGTCCAGGGGGCTTCTACGAGCAGTACTTC,CASSHRPGGFYEQYF
TRBJ2-3,TRBV5-1,.,few,TGCGCCAGCAGCTTGGGGGGTCCGGGGGCAGATACGCAGTATTTT,CASSLGGPGADTQYF
TRBJ2-1,TRBV6-5,TRBD2,.,TGTGCCAGCAGTTCCACACTAGCGGGGGGGCCCGTTGAGCAGTTCTTC,CASSSTLAGGPVEQFF
TRBJ2-5,TRBV7-9,TRBD1,.,TGTGCCAGCAGCTTCGGACAGGATGGGGAGACCCAGTACTTC,CASSFGQDGETQYF
TRBJ2-7,TRBV19,TRBD1,.,TGTGCCAGTAGCCTCGGACAGGGCCCCTACGAGCAGTACTTC,CASSLGQGPYEQYF
TRBJ2-5,TRBV14,TRBD2,once,TGTGCCAGCAGCCAAGGTTATCGGATCTCTAGCGGGAGGTCTGAGACCCAGTACTTC,CASSQGYRISSGRSETQYF
TRBJ2-7,TRBV30,TRBD1,.,TGTGCCCGAAGGGGACAGCCCTGGGGCGAGCAGTACTTC,CARRGQPWGEQYF
TRBJ2-3,TRBV27,.,few,TGTGCCAGCAGCCGCTCTAGTGGTACGCAGTATTTT,CASSRSSGTQYF
TRBJ2-7,TRBV11-2,.,.,TGTGCCAGCAGCTTAGAGGGTACAGGTTTCTACGAGCAGTACTTC,CASSLEGTGFYEQYF
TRBJ1-5,TRBV28,.,.,TGTGCCATCTCAGACAGACTTCGGTATGTATCCCGAAATCAGCCCCAGCATTTT,CAISDRLRYVSRNQPQHF
TRBJ1-4,TRBV13,TRBD1,.,TGTGCCAGCAGCTCCTCCCTAAGGACAGGGGAAGAAAAACTGTTTTTT,CASSSSLRTGEEKLFF
TRBJ2-5,TRBV30,TRBD2,.,TGTGCCTGGACCTTTAGCGGGGGCCAAGAGACCCAGTACTTC,CAWTFSGGQETQYF
TRBJ2-1,TRBV19,TRBD2,.,TGTGCCAGTAGTTTCATACGCCATTTGGGGACTAGCGGGGCTGGTGAGCAGTTCTTC,CASSFIRHLGTSGAGEQFF
TRBJ2-1,TRBV7-3,.,.,TGTGCCAGCAGCTTTTTGGGGGGTGCTGGTGAGCAGTTCTTC,CASSFLGGAGEQFF
TRBJ1-5,TRBV4-2,.,.,TGTGCCAGCAGCCAAGATCTCGTCAGGGTGGGACAGCCCCAGCATTTT,CASSQDLVRVGQPQHF
TRBJ1-5,TRBV27,.,.,TGTGCCAGCAGTTGGGCAGGGAATCAGCCCCAGCATTTT,CASSWAGNQPQHF
TRBJ2-1,TRBV4-2,TRBD2,.,TGTGCCAGCAGCCAAGATGGCGGGAGTTTGTATGAGCAGTTCTTC,CASSQDGGSLYEQFF
TRBJ2-3,TRBV28,TRBD2,few,TGTGCCAGCAGGGGTAGCGGGAGGCCCGCAGATACGCAGTATTTT,CASRGSGRPADTQYF
TRBJ2-4,TRBV7-2,.,.,TGTGCCAGCAGCTTACGCGGGGCCGGGGAAAACATTCAGTACTTC,CASSLRGAGENIQYF
TRBJ2-1,TRBV10-1,TRBD2,.,TGCGCCAGCAGTGAGTGGTCCCTAGCGGGAGTCAATGAGCAGTTCTTC,CASSEWSLAGVNEQFF
TRBJ1-2,TRBV30,.,few,TGTGCCTGGAGTGAAGACACTCCTGGCTTTAACTATGGCTACACCTTC,CAWSEDTPGFNYGYTF
TRBJ2-2,TRBV28,.,.,TGTGCCAGCAGTTTGGCAGGGGAGGGCGGGGAGCTGTTTTTT,CASSLAGEGGELFF
TRBJ2-5,TRBV4-1,TRBD2,few,TGCGCCAGCAGCCGGGAGGGCTTAGGAGAGACCCAGTACTTC,CASSREGLGETQYF
TRBJ2-7,TRBV5-1,.,few,TGCGCCAGCAGCTTGGAACTAGCGGGACAGGGCGAGCAGTACTTC,CASSLELAGQGEQYF
TRBJ1-5,TRBV28,.,few,TGTGCCAGCAGTTTAAACACGAACAATCAGCCCCAGCATTTT,CASSLNTNNQPQHF
TRBJ2-1,TRBV5-6,.,.,TGTGCCAGCAGCTTCCGCGCGGGACCCCCTTCGGAAAAGTTCTTC,CASSFRAGPPSEKFF
TRBJ2-7,TRBV27,TRBD2,.,TGTGCCAGTTGGCGGAGGACTAGCGTTGACGAGCAGTACTTC,CASWRRTSVDEQYF
TRBJ1-1,TRBV6-4,.,.,TGTGCCTCCAAAGCCGGGAGTAACACTGAAGCTTTCTTT,CASKAGSNTEAFF
TRBJ2-3,TRBV5-6,TRBD2,few,TGTGCCAGCAGCTCAACGGGTGCGGGAGCAGATACGCAGTATTTT,CASSSTGAGADTQYF
TRBJ1-1,TRBV19,.,few,TGTGCCAGTAGTACCCAGGGGATTAACACTGAAGCTTTCTTT,CASSTQGINTEAFF
TRBJ2-2,TRBV7-9,.,.,TGTGCCAGCAGCTTCCAGGGGGGCCCCAACACCGGGGAGCTGTTTTTT,CASSFQGGPNTGELFF
TRBJ1-2,TRBV7-8,.,.,TGTGCCAGCAGCTTAGCTGGAGGTAACTATGGCTACACCTTC,CASSLAGGNYGYTF
TRBJ2-7,TRBV18,.,.,TGTGCCAGCTCATCCCCCAGGCCGAGCGAGCAGTACTTC,CASSSPRPSEQYF
TRBJ2-3,TRBV7-9,.,.,TGTGCCAGCCGTTCTGAGTGGGAGGATACGCAGTATTTT,CASRSEWEDTQYF
TRBJ2-5,TRBV5-1,TRBD2,.,TGCGCCAGCAGTCGCAGCGGGAGGGTCCAAGGGACCCAGTACTTC,CASSRSGRVQGTQYF